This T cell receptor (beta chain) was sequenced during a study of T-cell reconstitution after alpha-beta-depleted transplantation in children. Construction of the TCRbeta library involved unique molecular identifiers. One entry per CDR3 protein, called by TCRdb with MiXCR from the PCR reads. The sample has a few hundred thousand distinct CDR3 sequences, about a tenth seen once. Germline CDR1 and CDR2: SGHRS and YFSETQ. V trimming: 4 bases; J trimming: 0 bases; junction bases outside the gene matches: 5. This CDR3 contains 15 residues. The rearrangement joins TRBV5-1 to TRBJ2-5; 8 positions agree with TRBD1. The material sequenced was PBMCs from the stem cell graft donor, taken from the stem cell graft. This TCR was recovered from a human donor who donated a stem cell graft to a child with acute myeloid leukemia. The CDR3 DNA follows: TGCGCCAGCAGCGCGCTACAGGGGGACCAAGAGACCCAGTACTTC. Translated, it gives CASSALQGDQETQYF.